A single sample is the source of the 6 T cell receptor beta chains below, sequenced in a study of cytomegalovirus exposure and HLA in healthy donors. Researchers ran the PCR with 60 Vbeta and 13 Jbeta primers. Data came from immunoSEQ multiplex PCR; TCRdb stores just in-frame clones and leaves some out. The data hold some 200,000 clones, with approximately 70% observed a single time. The sample taken for sequencing was PBMCs. The receptors were gathered from a man aged 40-50 years in good health and CMV-seropositive.

This clone was counted a single time. This chain connects TRBV4-2 to TRBJ2-7; maybe TRBD2 (5 bases). V was shortened by 4 bases and J by 0 bases, with 10 bases between the two germline ends. This CDR3 comprises 14 residues. The germline gives CDR1 LGHNA, CDR2 YNFKEQ. CDR3 nucleotides: TGTGCCAGCAGCCCGGACTTGCGCTCCTACGAGCAGTACTTC. Protein sequence: CASSPDLRSYEQYF.

The rearrangement joins TRBV10-2 to TRBJ2-1; possibly TRBD1 for D (6 bases). Trimming stripped 8 bases from V and 3 bases from J, with 11 bases between. The CDR3 runs 13 residues. Per the germline V gene, CDR1 is WSHSY and CDR2 is SAAADI. CDR3 amino acids: CASRQDNYNEQFF. The CDR3 DNA reads TGCGCCAGCCGACAGGATAACTACAATGAGCAGTTCTTC.

The chain carries TRBV13 and TRBJ1-1; the D gene is possibly TRBD1 (5 bases). Trimming stripped 1 base from V and 3 bases from J, with 12 bases between. The CDR3 runs 15 residues. CDR1 and CDR2 from the germline V gene are PRHDT and FYEKMQ (reference sequence). The CDR3 loop is CASSLEPGRYTEAFF. CDR3 coding DNA: TGTGCCAGCAGCTTAGAGCCAGGGAGGTACACTGAAGCTTTCTTT.

On this clone: This same CDR3 is encoded by further DNA sequences in the sample. V is TRBV6-1 and J is TRBJ2-1, with TRBD2 matching over 8 bases. CDR1 is MNHNS and CDR2 is SASEGT in the germline V gene. The V segment lost 3 bases and the J segment 7 bases; nucleotides outside the gene matches: 8. This CDR3 comprises 15 residues. This CDR3 is CASSEGAGGLNEQFF. The CDR3 DNA reads as TGTGCCAGCAGTGAGGGGGCGGGGGGCTTGAATGAGCAGTTCTTC.

This CDR3 reads CASTPSSGTGELFF. The CDR3 DNA reads as TGTGCCAGTACTCCGTCCTCGGGGACCGGGGAGCTGTTTTTT. The rearrangement uses TRBV19 and TRBJ2-2; weak D call: TRBD2 (5 bases). The CDR3 runs to 14 residues. CDR1 and CDR2 (germline): LNHDA, SQIVND (reference sequence). V lost 7 bases and J lost 5, with 14 bases in between.

This clone showed up just a few times. V and J are TRBV9 and TRBJ2-5; TRBD1 agrees at 9 bases. The DNA end is a closer match to TRBJ2-7, so the J assignment may be wrong. CDR1 and CDR2 from the germline V gene are SGDLS and YYNGEE. CDR3 length equals 14 residues. In DNA form, the CDR3 reads TGTGCCAGCAGCACCGGGGACAGGGCCTACGAGCAGTACTTC. Translating it yields CASSTGDRAYEQYF.